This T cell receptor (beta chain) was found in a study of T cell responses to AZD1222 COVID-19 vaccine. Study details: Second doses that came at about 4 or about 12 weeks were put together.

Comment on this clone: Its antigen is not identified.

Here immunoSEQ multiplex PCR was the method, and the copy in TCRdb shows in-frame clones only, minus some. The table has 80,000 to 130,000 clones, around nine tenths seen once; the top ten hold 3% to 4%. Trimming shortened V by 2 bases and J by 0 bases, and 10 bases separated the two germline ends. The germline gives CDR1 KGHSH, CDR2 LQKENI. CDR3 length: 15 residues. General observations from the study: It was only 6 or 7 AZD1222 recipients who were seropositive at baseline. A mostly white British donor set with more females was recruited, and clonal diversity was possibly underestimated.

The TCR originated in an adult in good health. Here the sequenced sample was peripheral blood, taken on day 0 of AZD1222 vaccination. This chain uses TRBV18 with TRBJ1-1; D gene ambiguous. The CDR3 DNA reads TGTGCCAGCTCACCAAGTGGCCAGATGAACACTGAAGCTTTCTTT. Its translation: CASSPSGQMNTEAFF.